This record concerns one T cell receptor (beta chain) sequence. The antigen remains undetermined. The data derive from a study of cytomegalovirus exposure and HLA in healthy donors. Study-wide findings and caveats: Later on, a genetic analysis was performed. It linked a missense variant in DCLRE1C with V- and J-gene trimming of TCR beta.

CDR3 length equals 12 residues. Germline V lookup: CDR1 SGHRS, CDR2 YFSETQ. Deletions cut 5 bases from V and 7 bases from J, with 13 bases between. The PCR contained 60 Vbeta and 13 Jbeta primers. Assay used: immunoSEQ multiplex PCR; TCRdb lists only in-frame clones, some missing. The table records approximately 100,000 clones, about 85% of them present only once. This clonotype was sampled from a man aged 25 to 40 in good health and CMV-seronegative. This chain joins TRBV5-1 and TRBJ2-7; maybe TRBD2 (5 bases). Sequenced input: PBMCs. CDR3 coding DNA: TGCGCCAGCAGAGGTTCCACGGGGGAGCAGTACTTC. This sequence encodes CASRGSTGEQYF.